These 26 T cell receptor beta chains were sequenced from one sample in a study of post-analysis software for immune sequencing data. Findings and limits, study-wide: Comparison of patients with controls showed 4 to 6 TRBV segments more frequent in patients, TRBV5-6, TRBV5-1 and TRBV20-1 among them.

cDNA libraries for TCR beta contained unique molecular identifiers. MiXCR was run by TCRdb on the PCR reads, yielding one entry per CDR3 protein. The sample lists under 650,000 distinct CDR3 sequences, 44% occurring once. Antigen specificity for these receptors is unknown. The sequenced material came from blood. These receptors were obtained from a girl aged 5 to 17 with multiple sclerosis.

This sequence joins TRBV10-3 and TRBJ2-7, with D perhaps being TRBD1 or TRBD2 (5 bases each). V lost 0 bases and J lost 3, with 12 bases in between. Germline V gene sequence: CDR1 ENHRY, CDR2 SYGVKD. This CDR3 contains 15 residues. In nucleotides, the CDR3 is TGTGCCATCAGTGAGTCAGTGGGACCTATCTACGAGCAGTACTTC. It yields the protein CAISESVGPIYEQYF.

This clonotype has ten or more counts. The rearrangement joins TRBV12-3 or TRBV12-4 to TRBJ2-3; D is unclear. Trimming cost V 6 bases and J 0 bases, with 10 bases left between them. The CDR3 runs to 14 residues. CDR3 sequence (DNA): TGTGCCAGCAGCTTCGGACCGAGCACAGATACGCAGTATTTT. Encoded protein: CASSFGPSTDTQYF.

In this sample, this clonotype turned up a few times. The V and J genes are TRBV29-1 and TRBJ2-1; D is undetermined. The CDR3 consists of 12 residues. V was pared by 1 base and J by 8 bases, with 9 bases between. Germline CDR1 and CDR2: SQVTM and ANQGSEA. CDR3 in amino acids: CSVEAASYEQFF. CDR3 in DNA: TGCAGCGTTGAAGCGGCTAGTTATGAGCAGTTCTTC.

The CDR3 DNA reads as TGCAGTGCTAGAGCTTGGGGTTTGGAGAACACTGAAGCTTTCTTT. It codes for CSARAWGLENTEAFF. This chain joins TRBV20-1 and TRBJ1-1, with no clear D. Trimming cost V 1 base and J 1 base, with 13 bases left between them. The CDR3 is made up of 15 amino acids. Germline V lookup: CDR1 DFQATT, CDR2 SNEGSKA (reference sequence).

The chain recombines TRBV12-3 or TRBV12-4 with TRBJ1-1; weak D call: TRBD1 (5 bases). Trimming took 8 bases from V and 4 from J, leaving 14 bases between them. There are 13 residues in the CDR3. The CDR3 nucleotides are TGTGCCAGCTTCTTGGGGGGATTCACTGAAGCTTTCTTT. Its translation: CASFLGGFTEAFF.

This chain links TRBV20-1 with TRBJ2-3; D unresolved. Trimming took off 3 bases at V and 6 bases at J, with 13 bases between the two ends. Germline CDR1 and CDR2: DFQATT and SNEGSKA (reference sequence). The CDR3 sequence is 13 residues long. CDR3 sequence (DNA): TGCAGTGCTAGTGTTCCCGAGGCCGATACGCAGTATTTT. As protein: CSASVPEADTQYF.

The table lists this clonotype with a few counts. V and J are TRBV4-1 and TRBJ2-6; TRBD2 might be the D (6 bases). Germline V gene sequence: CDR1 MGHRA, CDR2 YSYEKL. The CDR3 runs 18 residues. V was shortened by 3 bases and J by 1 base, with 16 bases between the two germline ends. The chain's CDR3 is CASSQTGGVSSGANVLTF. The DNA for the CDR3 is TGCGCCAGCAGCCAGACCGGGGGAGTCTCTTCTGGGGCCAACGTCCTGACTTTC.

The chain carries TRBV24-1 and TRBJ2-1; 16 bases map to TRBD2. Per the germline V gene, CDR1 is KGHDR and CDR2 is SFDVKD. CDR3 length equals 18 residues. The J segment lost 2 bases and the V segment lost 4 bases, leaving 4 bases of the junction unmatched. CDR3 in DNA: TGTGCCACCAGTGAACCGGGGACTAGCGGGGGGGCCTACAATGAGCAGTTCTTC. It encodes CATSEPGTSGGAYNEQFF.

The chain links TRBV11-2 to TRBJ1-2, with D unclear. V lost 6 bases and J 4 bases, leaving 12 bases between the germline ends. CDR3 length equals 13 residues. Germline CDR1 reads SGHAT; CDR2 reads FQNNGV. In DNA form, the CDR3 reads TGTGCCAGCAGAATTCCCAAGGGCTATGGCTACACCTTC. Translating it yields CASRIPKGYGYTF.

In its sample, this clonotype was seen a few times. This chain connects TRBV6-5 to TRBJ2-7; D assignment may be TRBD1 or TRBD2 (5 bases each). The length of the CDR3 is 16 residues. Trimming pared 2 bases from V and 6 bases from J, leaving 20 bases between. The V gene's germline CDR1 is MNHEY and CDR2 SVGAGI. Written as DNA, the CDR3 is TGTGCCAGCAGTTACCTTATGGGTAGCGAGGGGCGCGAGCAGTACTTC. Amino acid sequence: CASSYLMGSEGREQYF.

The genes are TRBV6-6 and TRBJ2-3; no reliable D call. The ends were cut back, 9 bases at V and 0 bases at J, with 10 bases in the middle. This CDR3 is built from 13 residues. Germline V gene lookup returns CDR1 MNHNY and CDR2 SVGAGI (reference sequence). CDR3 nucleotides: TGTGCCAGTCGTCAGACTAGCACAGATACGCAGTATTTT. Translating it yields CASRQTSTDTQYF.

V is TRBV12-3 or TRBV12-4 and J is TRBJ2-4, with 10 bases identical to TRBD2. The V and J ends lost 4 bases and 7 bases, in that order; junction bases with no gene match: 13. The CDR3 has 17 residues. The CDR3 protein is CASSCREAGGPCNIQYF. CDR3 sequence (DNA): TGTGCCAGCAGTTGCCGGGAAGCGGGAGGGCCATGTAACATTCAGTACTTC.

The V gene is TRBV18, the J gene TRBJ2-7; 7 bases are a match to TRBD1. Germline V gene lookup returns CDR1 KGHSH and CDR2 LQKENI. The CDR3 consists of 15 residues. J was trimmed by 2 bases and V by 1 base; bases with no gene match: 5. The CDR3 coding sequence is TGTGCCAGCTCACCACAAGGGACAGTTACCTACGAGCAGTACTTC. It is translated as CASSPQGTVTYEQYF.

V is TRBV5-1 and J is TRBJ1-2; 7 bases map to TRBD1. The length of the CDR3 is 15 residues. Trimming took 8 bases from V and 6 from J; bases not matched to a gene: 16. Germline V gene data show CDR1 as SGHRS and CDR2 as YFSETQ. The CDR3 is CASSEQGPNGNGYTF. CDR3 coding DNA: TGCGCCAGTTCCGAACAGGGGCCAAACGGGAATGGCTACACCTTC.

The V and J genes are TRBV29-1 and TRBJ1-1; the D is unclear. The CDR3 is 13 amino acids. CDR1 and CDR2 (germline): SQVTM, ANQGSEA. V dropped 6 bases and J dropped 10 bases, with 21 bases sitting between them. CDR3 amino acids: CSVSPTGNLAAFF. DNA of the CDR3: TGCAGCGTATCACCAACGGGGAACCTTGCAGCTTTCTTT.

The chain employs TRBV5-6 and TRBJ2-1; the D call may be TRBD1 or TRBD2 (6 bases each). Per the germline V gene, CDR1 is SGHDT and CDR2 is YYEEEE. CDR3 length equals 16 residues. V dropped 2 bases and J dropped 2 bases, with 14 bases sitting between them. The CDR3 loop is CASSLGGRRTYNEQFF. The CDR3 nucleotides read TGTGCCAGCAGCTTAGGGGGGAGGAGGACCTACAATGAGCAGTTCTTC.

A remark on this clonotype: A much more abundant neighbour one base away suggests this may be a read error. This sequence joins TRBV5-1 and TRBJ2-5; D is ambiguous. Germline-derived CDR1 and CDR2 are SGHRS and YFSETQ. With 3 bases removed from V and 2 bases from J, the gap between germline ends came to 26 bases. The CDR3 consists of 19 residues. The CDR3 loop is CASSWRPGQPPTLQETQYF. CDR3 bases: TGCGCCAGCAGCTGGCGGCCAGGCCAGCCCCCGACCCTTCAAGAGACCCAGTACTTC.

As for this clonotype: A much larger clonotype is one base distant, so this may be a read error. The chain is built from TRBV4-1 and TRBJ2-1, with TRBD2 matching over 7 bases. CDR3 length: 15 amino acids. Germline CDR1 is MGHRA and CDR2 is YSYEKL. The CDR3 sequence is CAGSPERDSYNEQFF. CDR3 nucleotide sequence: TGCGCCGGCAGCCCTGAGCGGGACTCCTACAATGAGCAGTTCTTC.

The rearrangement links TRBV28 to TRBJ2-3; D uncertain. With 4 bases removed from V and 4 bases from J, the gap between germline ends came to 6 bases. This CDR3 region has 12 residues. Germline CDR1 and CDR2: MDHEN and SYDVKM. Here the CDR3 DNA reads TGTGCCAGCAGTTCCCGCTCAGATACGCAGTATTTT. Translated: CASSSRSDTQYF.

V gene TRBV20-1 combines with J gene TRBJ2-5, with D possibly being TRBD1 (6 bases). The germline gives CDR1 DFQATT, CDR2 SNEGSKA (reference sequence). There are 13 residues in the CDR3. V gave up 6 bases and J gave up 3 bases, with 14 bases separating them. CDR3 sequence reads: CSARTGQEETQYF. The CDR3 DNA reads TGCAGTGCGCGTACAGGGCAGGAAGAGACCCAGTACTTC.

CDR3: CASSHDFIGGTNTGELFF. The DNA for the CDR3 is TGTGCCAGCAGCCACGATTTTATCGGCGGAACTAACACCGGGGAGCTGTTTTTT. The chain has TRBV4-2 and TRBJ2-2, with D hard to call. The CDR3 covers 18 residues. Per the germline V gene, CDR1 is LGHNA and CDR2 is YNFKEQ. Trimming stripped 3 bases from V and 2 bases from J, with 19 bases between.

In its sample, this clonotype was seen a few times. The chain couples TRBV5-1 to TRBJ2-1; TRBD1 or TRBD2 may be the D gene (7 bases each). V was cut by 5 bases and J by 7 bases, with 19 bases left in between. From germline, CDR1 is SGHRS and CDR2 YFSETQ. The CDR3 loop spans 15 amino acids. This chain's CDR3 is CASRWGGGLGNEQFF. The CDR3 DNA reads TGCGCCAGCAGGTGGGGAGGGGGCCTTGGAAATGAGCAGTTCTTC.

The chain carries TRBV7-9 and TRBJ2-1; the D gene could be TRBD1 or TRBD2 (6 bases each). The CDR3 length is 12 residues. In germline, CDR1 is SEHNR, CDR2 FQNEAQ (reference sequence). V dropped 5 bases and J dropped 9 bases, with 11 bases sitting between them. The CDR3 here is CASSRRGSEQFF. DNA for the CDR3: TGTGCCAGCAGCCGGAGGGGGAGTGAGCAGTTCTTC. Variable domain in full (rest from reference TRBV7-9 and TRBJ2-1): DTGVSQNPRHKITKRGQNVTFRCDPISEHNRLYWYRQTLGQGPEFLTYFQNEAQLEKSRLLSDRFSAERPKGSFSTLEIQRTEQGDSAMYLCASSRRGSEQFFGPGTRLTVL.

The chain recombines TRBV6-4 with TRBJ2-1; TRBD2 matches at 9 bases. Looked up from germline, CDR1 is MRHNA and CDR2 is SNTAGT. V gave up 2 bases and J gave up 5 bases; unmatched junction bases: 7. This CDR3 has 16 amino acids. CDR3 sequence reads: CASSDETSGPNNEQFF. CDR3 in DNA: TGTGCCAGCAGTGACGAAACTAGCGGGCCCAACAATGAGCAGTTCTTC.

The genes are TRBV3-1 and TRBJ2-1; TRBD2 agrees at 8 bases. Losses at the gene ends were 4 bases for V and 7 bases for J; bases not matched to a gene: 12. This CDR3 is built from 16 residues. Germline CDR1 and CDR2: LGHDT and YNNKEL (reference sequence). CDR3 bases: TGTGCCAGCAGCCTAAGCCCGGGGGGGGCAGCGAATGAGCAGTTCTTC. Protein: CASSLSPGGAANEQFF.

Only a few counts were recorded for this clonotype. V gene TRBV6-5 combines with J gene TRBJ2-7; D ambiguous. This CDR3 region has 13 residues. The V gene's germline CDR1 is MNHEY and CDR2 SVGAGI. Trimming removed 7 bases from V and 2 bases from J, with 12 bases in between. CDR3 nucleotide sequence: TGTGCCAGCACCGCCCGACCGACCTACGAGCAGTACTTC. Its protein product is CASTARPTYEQYF.